The sequence of this T cell receptor beta chain was determined in a study of CD8+ T cells in alopecia areata. Study-level information: After 6 to 18 months of tofacitinib, follow-up continued 6 months off drug.

Separation by sorting yielded CD4+ and CD8+ T cells from PBMCs. The CDR3 is 15 amino acids. Germline CDR1 LNHDA, CDR2 SQIVND (reference sequence). V shed 5 bases and J 2 bases; nucleotides not matched to a gene: 6. Sequencing used cDNA as its template, made by extracting RNA and reverse transcribing it. Produced via immunoSEQ multiplex PCR; TCRdb's table is partial and in-frame only. Of under 250,000 clones detected, 50% to 60% appear once; the ten largest clones hold 0.45%. Worth noting for this clone: Its cognate antigen is unknown.

Study-level points and caveats: Compared with normal scalp, lesional scalp had higher clonality and more expanded CD8+ clones. Patients showed less clear TCR sequence sharing than mice, possibly partly because of HLA diversity.

The chain is built from TRBV19 and TRBJ1-5; TRBD1 agrees at 7 bases. This TCR came from a human donor with alopecia areata. This material consisted of CD4+ T cells sorted from blood, taken at week 0. CDR3 sequence (DNA): TGTGCCAGTAGTGTAACAGGGGCGGGCAATCAGCCCCAGCATTTT. This translates into CASSVTGAGNQPQHF.